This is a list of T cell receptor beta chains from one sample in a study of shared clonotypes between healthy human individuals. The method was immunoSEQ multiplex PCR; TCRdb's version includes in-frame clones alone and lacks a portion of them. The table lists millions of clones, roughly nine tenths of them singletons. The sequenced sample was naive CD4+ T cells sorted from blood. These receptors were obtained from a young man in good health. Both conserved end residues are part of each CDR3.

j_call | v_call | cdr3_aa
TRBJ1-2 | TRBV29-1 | CSALGRGLDYGYTF
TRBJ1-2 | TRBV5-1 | CASSLAGATYGYTF
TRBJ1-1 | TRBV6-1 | CASIRTGRDTEAFF
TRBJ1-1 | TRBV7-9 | CASSLSKGKNTEAFF
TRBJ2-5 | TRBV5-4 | CASSLPAGGRETQYF
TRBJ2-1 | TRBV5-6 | CASSLWGLAPYNEQFF
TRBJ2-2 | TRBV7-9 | CASNPLGVTGELFF
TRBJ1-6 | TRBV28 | CASSLTPGQNNSPLHF
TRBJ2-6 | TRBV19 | CATGLDPGANVLTF
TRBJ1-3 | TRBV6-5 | CASSRTGWTGNTIYF
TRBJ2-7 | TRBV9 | CASSAQSGLAIGEQYF
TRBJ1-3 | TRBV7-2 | CASSLLGRGLSGNTIYF
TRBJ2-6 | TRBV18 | CASSLQGSGANVLTF
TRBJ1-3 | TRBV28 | CASSFRTTGGNTIYF
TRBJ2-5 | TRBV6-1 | CASSAGGAQYF
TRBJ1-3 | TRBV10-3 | CAISLSGNTIYF
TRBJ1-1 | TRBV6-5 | CASRYRGVNTEAFF
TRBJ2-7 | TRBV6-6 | CASSSPGGSYEQYF
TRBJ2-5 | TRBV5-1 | CASRKGPTQETQYF
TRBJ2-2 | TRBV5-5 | CASRHSGTGWTGELFF
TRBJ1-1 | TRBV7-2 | CASSLSGGITEAFF
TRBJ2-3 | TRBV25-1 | CASQDSRVTDTQYF
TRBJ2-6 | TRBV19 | CATEARSGANVLTF
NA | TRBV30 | CAWRRTGQASYEQYF
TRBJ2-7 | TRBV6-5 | CASTPRAVSYEQYF
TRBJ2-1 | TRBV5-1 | CASSFSGTSGIDYRYEQFF
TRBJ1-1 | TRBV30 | CAWSVPNPGSAAFF
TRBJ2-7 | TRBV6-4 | CASSRDHLGVYEQYF
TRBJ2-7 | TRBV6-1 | CASSEVTTGRYEQYF
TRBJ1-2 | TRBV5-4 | CASSRTGVANYGYTF
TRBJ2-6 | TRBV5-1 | CASSLDRGDSGANVLTF
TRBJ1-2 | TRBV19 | CASSRGATDGYTF
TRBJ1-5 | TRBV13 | CASSLGATGGGQPQHF
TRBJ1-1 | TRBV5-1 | CASSPTGAGGTEAFF
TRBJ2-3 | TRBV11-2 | CASSFTGGSGPDTQYF
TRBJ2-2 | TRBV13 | CASSLRQGNTGELFF
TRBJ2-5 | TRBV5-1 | CASSLPTGGQETQYF
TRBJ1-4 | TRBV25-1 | CASSPNTNEKLFF
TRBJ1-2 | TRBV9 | CASSGDRGKTYGYTF
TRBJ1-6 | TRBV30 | CAWSVEGHTYNSPLHF
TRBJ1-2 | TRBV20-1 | CSALSGGYTF
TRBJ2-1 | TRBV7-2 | CASSKSGVQRNEQFF
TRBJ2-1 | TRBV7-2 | CASRSLGGRKFF
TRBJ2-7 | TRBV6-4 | CARMIQTDEQYF
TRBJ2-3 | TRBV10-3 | CAITDRADTQYF
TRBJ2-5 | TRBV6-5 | CASRPGWVETQYF
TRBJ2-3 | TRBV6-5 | CASSYSTSISTDTQYF
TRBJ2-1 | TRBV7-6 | CASSSSPGGYNEQFF